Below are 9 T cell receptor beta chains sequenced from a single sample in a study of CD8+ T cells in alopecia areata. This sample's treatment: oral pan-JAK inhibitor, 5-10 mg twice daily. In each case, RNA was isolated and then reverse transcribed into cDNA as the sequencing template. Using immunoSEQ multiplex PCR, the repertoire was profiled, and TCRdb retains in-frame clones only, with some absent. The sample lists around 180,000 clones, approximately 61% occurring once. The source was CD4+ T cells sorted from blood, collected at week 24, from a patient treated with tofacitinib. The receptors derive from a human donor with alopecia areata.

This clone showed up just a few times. CDR3 sequence: CASSQVREKKFF. The CDR3, as DNA: TGCGCCAGCAGCCAAGTTCGAGAAAAGAAGTTCTTC. V is TRBV4-3 and J is TRBJ2-1; D call uncertain. V shed 1 base and J shed 14 bases, with 12 bases lying between them. CDR3 length equals 12 residues. CDR1 and CDR2 from the germline V gene are LGHNA and YSLEER.

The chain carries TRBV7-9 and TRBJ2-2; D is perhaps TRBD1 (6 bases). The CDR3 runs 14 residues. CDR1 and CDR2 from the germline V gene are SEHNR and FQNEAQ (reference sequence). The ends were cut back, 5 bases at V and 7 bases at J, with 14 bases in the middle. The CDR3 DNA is TGTGCCAGCAGCCCTCAGGGGTTCGTCGGGGAGCTGTTTTTT. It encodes CASSPQGFVGELFF.

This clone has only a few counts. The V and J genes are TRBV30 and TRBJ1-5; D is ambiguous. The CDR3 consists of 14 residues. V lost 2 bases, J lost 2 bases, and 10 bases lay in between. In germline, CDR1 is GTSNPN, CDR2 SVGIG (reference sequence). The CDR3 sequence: CAWSRWGGNQPQHF. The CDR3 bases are TGTGCCTGGAGTCGCTGGGGTGGCAATCAGCCCCAGCATTTT.

The CDR3: CASSLNPGPMNTEAFF. The CDR3, as DNA: TGTGCCAGCAGCTTAAACCCGGGACCTATGAACACTGAAGCTTTCTTT. V usage is TRBV5-6 and J usage is TRBJ1-1, with D possibly matching TRBD1 (5 bases). CDR1 is SGHDT and CDR2 is YYEEEE in the germline V gene. This CDR3 contains 16 residues. Trimming left V 2 bases short and J 0 bases short, with 14 bases between.

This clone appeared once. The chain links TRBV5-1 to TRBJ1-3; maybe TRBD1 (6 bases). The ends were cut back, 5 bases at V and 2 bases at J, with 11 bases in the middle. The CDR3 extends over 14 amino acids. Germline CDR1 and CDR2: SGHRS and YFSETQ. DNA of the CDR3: TGCGCCAGCAGTGACCAGGGGACTGGAAACACCATATATTTT. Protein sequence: CASSDQGTGNTIYF.

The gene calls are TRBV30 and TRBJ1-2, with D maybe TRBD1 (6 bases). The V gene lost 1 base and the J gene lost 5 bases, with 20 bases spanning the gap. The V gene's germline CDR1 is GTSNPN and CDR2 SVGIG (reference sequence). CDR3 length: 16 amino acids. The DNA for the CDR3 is TGTGCCTGGAGTGCACCTGATTACCCAGGACAGTATGGCTACACCTTC. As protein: CAWSAPDYPGQYGYTF.

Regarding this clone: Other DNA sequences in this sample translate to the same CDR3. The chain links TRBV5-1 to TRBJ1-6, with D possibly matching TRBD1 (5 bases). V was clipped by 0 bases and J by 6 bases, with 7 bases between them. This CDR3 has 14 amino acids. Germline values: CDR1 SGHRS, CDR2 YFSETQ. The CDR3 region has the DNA TGCGCCAGCAGCTTGGGGCAGGGTAATTCACCCCTCCACTTT. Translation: CASSLGQGNSPLHF. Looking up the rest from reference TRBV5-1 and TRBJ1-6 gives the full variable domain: KAGVTQTPRYLIKTRGQQVTLSCSPISGHRSVSWYQQTPGQGLQFLFEYFSETQRNKGNFPGRFSGRQFSNSRSEMNVSTLELGDSALYLCASSLGQGNSPLHFGNGTRLTVT.

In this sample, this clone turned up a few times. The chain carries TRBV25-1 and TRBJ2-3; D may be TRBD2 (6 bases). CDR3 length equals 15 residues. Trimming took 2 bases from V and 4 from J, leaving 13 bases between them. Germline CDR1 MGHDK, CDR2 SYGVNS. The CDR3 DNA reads TGTGCCAGCAGTGAACAGGGACTCGACGCAGATACGCAGTATTTT. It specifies CASSEQGLDADTQYF.

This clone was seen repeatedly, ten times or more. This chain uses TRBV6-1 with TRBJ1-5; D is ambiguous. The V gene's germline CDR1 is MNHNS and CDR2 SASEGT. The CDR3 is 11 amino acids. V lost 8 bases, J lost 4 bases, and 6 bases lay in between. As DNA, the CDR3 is TGTGCCAGCGGCGGAAATCAGCCCCAGCATTTT. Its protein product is CASGGNQPQHF.